These T cell receptor beta chains were read from a single sample in a study of human T cells and chemical hapten exposure. Using its own MiXCR run on the RACE reads, TCRdb lists one record per CDR3 protein. This table holds tens of thousands of distinct CDR3 sequences, 10% to 11% found once. The sequences come from whole blood, collected in connection with sensitization to the hapten diphenylcyclopropenone (DPC). These receptors originate from a woman in her forties or fifties with alopecia areata. Some clones in this sample may be carry-over from other donors' samples. Both conserved end residues are part of each CDR3. Each record gives: V gene, J gene, CDR3 protein.

>TRBV19|TRBJ2-2
CASSPGTGGTGELFF
>TRBV3-1|TRBJ2-7
CASSPSGMAYEQYF
>TRBV2|TRBJ1-1
CASRKTSREVNTEAFF
>TRBV29-1|TRBJ2-5
CSTIPRGETQYF
>TRBV9|TRBJ1-5
CASSDGQGKQPQHF
>TRBV2|TRBJ1-2
CASSEDQDYGYTF
>TRBV6-6|TRBJ1-5
CASSSGTEYYSNQPQHF
>TRBV6-1|TRBJ2-1
CASSEIGYEQFF
>TRBV27|TRBJ2-5
CASRTWGGETQYF
>TRBV9|TRBJ1-3
CASSVEGPSTTIYF
>TRBV18|TRBJ1-4
CASSPNPVRASLNEKLFF
>TRBV28|TRBJ1-2
CASSFEDRGDYGYTF
>TRBV6-1|TRBJ2-7
CASLDRAEAYEQYF
>TRBV20-1|TRBJ1-5
CSASGGSSNQPQHF
>TRBV7-2|TRBJ2-7
CASSLARRGAGEQYF
>TRBV20-1|TRBJ1-1
CSAFPGQGAMATEAFF
>TRBV7-3|TRBJ2-5
CASSPLAGGPVETHYF
>TRBV5-4|TRBJ2-6
CASSGGLAGGAGRFSSGANVLTF
>TRBV20-1|TRBJ2-7
CSADPGQGLEQYF
>TRBV10-2|TRBJ2-7
CASSSTGSSYEQYF
>TRBV7-8|TRBJ2-5
CASSLGVGFGQETQYF
>TRBV11-2|TRBJ2-1
CASSLDLGFYNEQFF
>TRBV14|TRBJ2-1
CASSRTSAWVNNEQFF
>TRBV30|TRBJ2-1
CAWSSKRLHNEQFF
>TRBV29-1|TRBJ1-2
CSALRQGATGYTF
>TRBV27|TRBJ2-2
CASSGQGANTGELFF
>TRBV20-1|TRBJ1-3
CSAPDTGTGNTIYF
>TRBV6-1|TRBJ1-2
CASSEALRGQLNYGYTF
>TRBV30|TRBJ1-6
CAWRSHRDSPLHF
>TRBV19|TRBJ1-5
CASTPTGVGQPQHF
>TRBV7-3|TRBJ2-2
CASSIQGATGELFF
>TRBV6-2/TRBV6-3|TRBJ2-2
CASSYTPTSGRSLNTGELFF
>TRBV20-1|TRBJ2-1
CSAPSSSGRSYNEQFF
>TRBV18|TRBJ1-1
CASSFTPGGWIAFF
>TRBV3-1|TRBJ2-7
CASSQVTGGEQYF
>TRBV20-1|TRBJ2-2
CSARSAREAGELFF
>TRBV7-3|TRBJ2-2
CASSPGGGQRIPGELFF
>TRBV20-1|TRBJ2-5
CSFPGGGYQETQYF
>TRBV7-2|TRBJ2-5
CASSLVAGVETQYF